This TCR beta chain was sequenced during a study of monozygotic twins with inflammatory bowel disease. TCRdb re-called the 5' RACE reads; one entry per CDR3 protein, DNA not given. The listing records approximately 120,000 distinct CDR3 sequences. The CDR3 contains 16 residues. Germline assignment: CDR1 MNHNS and CDR2 SASEGT. J is TRBJ1-5 and V is TRBV6-1; the D gene TCRdb calls, TRBD1, cannot be checked with no DNA. This clonotype was obtained from a human donor with ulcerative colitis or Crohn's disease, or a healthy co-twin of an affected twin (not recorded which). The sample consisted of blood. The CDR3 is CASSEGLEGAGQPQHF.